The sequence of this T cell receptor (beta chain) was determined in a study of long-term antiretroviral therapy in people with HIV. The study drew at least one pre-ART and at least two post-ART PBMC samples from every donor. Trimming took 7 bases from V and 5 from J; bases not matched to a gene: 5. The length of the CDR3 is 13 residues. Germline loops: CDR1 MNHEY, CDR2 SMNVEV (reference sequence). Study outcomes and limitations: Repertoire composition at all time points was dominated by clones that had expanded before ART.

The assay used was immunoSEQ (version v3.0), run at survey level. Clones were read by immunoSEQ multiplex PCR, and TCRdb kept only the in-frame ones, dropping some. This sample has about 32,000 clones, with around 97% found just once. A word on this clone: The antigen is undetermined.

Material: unsorted PBMCs, obtained 7.6 years after starting antiretroviral therapy. The TCR comes from a man aged 30 to 45 with HIV. This chain joins TRBV27 and TRBJ1-2; 9 positions agree with TRBD1. CDR3 protein: CASMGQGIYGYTF. The CDR3 coding sequence is TGTGCCAGCATGGGACAGGGCATATATGGCTACACCTTC.